This TCR beta chain originates from a study of cytomegalovirus exposure and HLA in healthy donors. The germline V gene encodes CDR1 SGHTA and CDR2 FQGNSA. Between the trimmed V and J ends, which lost 4 bases and 9 bases, there was a span of 21 bases. The CDR3 has 15 amino acids. A multiplex PCR was run with 60 Vbeta primers and 13 Jbeta primers. The protocol was immunoSEQ multiplex PCR, while the TCRdb copy is restricted to in-frame clones and leaves out a portion. Of under 150,000 clones listed, about 68% are singletons. This rearrangement joins TRBV7-2 to TRBJ1-1; no definite D call. The sequencing sample was made of PBMCs. The sequence derives from a middle-aged woman in good health and CMV-seropositive. The CDR3 coding sequence is TGTGCCAGCAGCTCCCCGACCGGGAACGCCCGAAAAGCTTTCTTT. Translation: CASSSPTGNARKAFF.